This T cell receptor (beta chain) was recorded in a study of beta chain features in type 1 diabetes. Study-level information: Age, gender and cell yields were similar between patients and healthy donors.

cDNA synthesis used the whole RNA isolate, giving expressed TCRB sequences. TCRdb's table, derived via immunoSEQ multiplex PCR, lists solely in-frame clones and lacks some. This sample yields tens of thousands of clones, of which roughly 34% are seen a single time; 0.45% to 0.55% belongs to the top ten. Naive, central memory, regulatory and stem cell-like memory cells within the CD4+ compartment were sorted using CD45RO/CCR7/CD25/CD127/CD95/CD27. The sequencing input was stem cell memory CD4+ T cells from blood. The clonotype was recovered from a woman between 18 and 29 years old in good health.

This CDR3 is CASSPAAGRSYGYTF. As DNA, the CDR3 is TGTGCCAGCTCACCTGCGGCCGGCCGGAGTTATGGCTACACCTTC. This chain uses TRBV18 with TRBJ1-2; D not resolved. The length of the CDR3 is 15 residues. Germline CDR1 KGHSH, CDR2 LQKENI. V was trimmed by 3 bases and J by 5 bases, leaving 16 bases between them.